This T cell receptor beta chain was observed in a study of OX40 agonist ivuxolimab in advanced cancers. Study in general: Partial responses were achieved by three patients, one with hepatocellular carcinoma and two with cutaneous melanoma. Study results and caveats: Determination of antigen specificity was not performed for the expanded peripheral T cells.

Data came from immunoSEQ multiplex PCR; TCRdb stores just in-frame clones and leaves some out. The table records tens of thousands of clones, roughly 90% of them present only once. The CDR3 is made up of 13 amino acids. The V and J ends lost 2 bases and 8 bases respectively, with 11 bases between them. The germline V gene encodes CDR1 SGHRS and CDR2 YFSETQ. In this sample, this clone turned up once. Antigen unknown. V and J are TRBV5-1 and TRBJ1-3, with D possibly being TRBD1 (6 bases). The clonotype was recovered from an adult with an advanced solid tumor such as melanoma, head and neck, liver or kidney cancer. The sample consisted of CD4+ or CD8+ T cells sorted from blood, taken in a trial of the OX40 agonist ivuxolimab. CDR3 in amino acids: CASSLQGGDTIYF. CDR3 DNA: TGCGCCAGCAGCTTACAGGGAGGAGACACCATATATTTT.